Each of the 8 T cell receptor beta chains below was sequenced from the same sample in a study of post-analysis software for immune sequencing data. Libraries were made from TCR beta cDNA, and they carried unique molecular identifiers. Via MiXCR, TCRdb re-called the PCR reads, giving one row per CDR3 protein. The table includes 170,000 or so distinct CDR3 sequences, 30% detected once. No cognate antigen is known for these TCRs. Whole-study results and caveats: Five TRBV segments were more frequent in patients than controls; TRBV5-6, TRBV5-1 and TRBV20-1 belonged to this group.

Sequenced material: blood. The receptor set was obtained from a girl aged 10 to 17 with multiple sclerosis.

With regard to this clonotype: A much larger clonotype is one base distant, so this may be a read error. The chain is built from TRBV27 and TRBJ2-3; the D call may be TRBD1 or TRBD2 (5 bases each). Germline CDR1 is MNHEY and CDR2 is SMNVEV (reference sequence). V lost 4 bases, J lost 4 bases, and 15 bases lay in between. This CDR3 is 15 amino acids long. The CDR3: CASSWRTEGSDTQYF. CDR3 in DNA: TGTGCCAGCAGTTGGAGAACCGAGGGGTCAGATACGCAGTATTTT.

This clonotype turned up a few times. V gene TRBV5-4 combines with J gene TRBJ1-4; 7 nucleotides agree with TRBD1. This CDR3 spans 18 amino acids. Germline V lookup: CDR1 SGHNT, CDR2 YYREEE (reference sequence). Trimming took 4 bases from V and 0 from J; bases not matched to a gene: 12. The CDR3 is CASSKAGTDTSTNEKLFF. CDR3 sequence (DNA): TGTGCCAGCAGCAAGGCCGGGACAGATACTTCAACTAATGAAAAACTGTTTTTT.

The V and J genes are TRBV4-1 and TRBJ1-3; no clear D gene. Germline values: CDR1 MGHRA, CDR2 YSYEKL. With 4 bases removed from V and 0 bases from J, the gap between germline ends came to 10 bases. The CDR3 has 15 residues. This chain's CDR3 is CASSRRLSSGNTIYF. CDR3 sequence (DNA): TGCGCCAGCAGCCGTCGACTCAGCTCTGGAAACACCATATATTTT.

This clonotype was detected ten times or more. The chain carries TRBV28 and TRBJ2-7; no clear D. This CDR3 spans 14 amino acids. Trimming shortened V by 5 bases and J by 0 bases, and 11 bases separated the two germline ends. The germline V gene encodes CDR1 MDHEN and CDR2 SYDVKM. CDR3 residues: CASSHRGGSYEQYF. DNA for the CDR3: TGTGCCAGCAGTCACCGCGGCGGCTCCTACGAGCAGTACTTC. Full variable domain (rest looked up from reference TRBV28 and TRBJ2-7): DVKVTQSSRYLVKRTGEKVFLECVQDMDHENMFWYRQDPGLGLRLIYFSYDVKMKEKGDIPEGYSVSREKKERFSLILESASTNQTSMYLCASSHRGGSYEQYFGPGTRLTVT.

In the case of this clonotype: Just one base apart from a much larger clone, this may be a read error. The chain joins TRBV6-5 to TRBJ1-2, with 7 nucleotides matching TRBD1. From germline, CDR1 is MNHEY and CDR2 SVGAGI. V shed 6 bases and J 6 bases; nucleotides not matched to a gene: 16. The CDR3 runs 16 residues. CDR3 bases: TGTGCCAGCAGCCTCCGGGACAGACTACCTGACCATGGCTACACCTTC. Translating it yields CASSLRDRLPDHGYTF.

This clonotype was seen a handful of times. V usage is TRBV6-1 and J usage is TRBJ2-5; 7 bases align to TRBD1. The CDR3 is made up of 17 amino acids. Losses at the gene ends were 5 bases for V and 5 bases for J; bases not matched to a gene: 17. Looked up from germline, CDR1 is MNHNS and CDR2 is SASEGT. The CDR3 protein is CASSRGASQGLRETQYF. CDR3 in DNA: TGTGCCAGCAGTAGAGGGGCGTCACAGGGGCTGAGGGAGACCCAGTACTTC.

This clonotype was picked up one time. A read error may be the cause here, since a much bigger clone is one base away. The V and J genes are TRBV5-1 and TRBJ2-5; 11 bases are a match to TRBD2. The J segment lost 11 bases and the V segment lost 3 bases, leaving 15 bases of the junction unmatched. CDR1 SGHRS and CDR2 YFSETQ come from the germline V gene. The CDR3 spans 16 residues. CDR3 nucleotide sequence: TGCGCCAGCAGCTACCTCCTAGCGGGAGGACCTAATGAGCAGTACTTC. Its translation is CASSYLLAGGPNEQYF.

This clonotype was found many times. The V gene is TRBV4-1, the J gene TRBJ2-7; D possibly corresponds to TRBD2 (6 bases). Per the germline V gene, CDR1 is MGHRA and CDR2 is YSYEKL. Deletions cut 1 base from V and 4 bases from J, with 17 bases between. The CDR3 consists of 16 residues. CDR3 sequence: CASSQGLASLQYEQYF. In DNA form, the CDR3 reads TGCGCCAGCAGCCAAGGGCTAGCGAGTCTACAGTACGAGCAGTACTTC.